The 19 T cell receptor beta chains given below trace back to one sample, sequenced in a study of T cells in Graves' hyperthyroidism and ophthalmopathy. RNA transcripts served as the template for amplifying TCR beta CDR3 regions. HTBI primers were employed in a first-round RT-PCR of the TCR CDR3. TCRdb independently ran MiXCR on the multiplex PCR reads; one entry per CDR3 protein. The sample consists of more than 550,000 distinct CDR3 sequences, about 17% of them appearing once. The material sequenced was blood. The receptor set was obtained from a woman aged 50 to 60 with Graves' hyperthyroidism that later progressed to Graves' ophthalmopathy.

This clonotype has at least ten counts. The rearrangement links TRBV20-1 to TRBJ2-1, with unresolved D. Trimming cost V 1 base and J 8 bases, with 12 bases left between them. Germline V lookup: CDR1 DFQATT, CDR2 SNEGSKA (reference sequence). The CDR3 contains 13 residues. As DNA, the CDR3 is TGCAGTGCTAGAGGCCGTACGATCGATGAGCAGTTCTTC. Its translation: CSARGRTIDEQFF.

This clonotype was recorded a few times. The chain carries TRBV12-3 or TRBV12-4 and TRBJ1-3; D not certain. The ends were cut back, 10 bases at V and 2 bases at J, with 6 bases in the middle. The CDR3 loop spans 11 amino acids. Written as DNA, the CDR3 is TGTGCCATGTTGACTGGAAACACCATATATTTT. It specifies CAMLTGNTIYF.

This clonotype was seen only a few times. The chain uses TRBV12-3 or TRBV12-4 and TRBJ2-5; D unresolved. The CDR3 covers 11 residues. V lost 5 bases, J lost 6 bases, and 7 bases lay in between. CDR3 protein: CASSLRQTQYF. CDR3 coding DNA: TGTGCCAGCAGTCTTCGACAGACCCAGTACTTC.

The rearrangement links TRBV10-3 to TRBJ1-1; D is perhaps TRBD1 (5 bases). Per germline, CDR1 ENHRY and CDR2 SYGVKD. Trimming took off 6 bases at V and 0 bases at J, with 11 bases between the two ends. The CDR3 is made up of 14 amino acids. In DNA, the CDR3 is TGTGCCATCAGCTCCGGGACGGTGAACACTGAAGCTTTCTTT. Translating it yields CAISSGTVNTEAFF.

At least ten counts were recorded for this clonotype. The V call is TRBV11-3, the J call TRBJ2-5; maybe TRBD2 (6 bases). CDR3 length: 15 residues. Trimming shortened V by 1 base and J by 4 bases, and 13 bases separated the two germline ends. CDR1 and CDR2 from the germline V gene are SGHNT and YENEEA. The CDR3 loop reads CASSLGVNGGETQYF. The CDR3 DNA reads as TGTGCCAGCAGCTTAGGAGTCAACGGGGGAGAGACCCAGTACTTC.

This clonotype was seen ten or more times. The CDR3 spells CASRQRHSGANVLTF. The CDR3 region has the DNA TGTGCCAGCCGTCAGAGGCACTCTGGGGCCAACGTCCTGACTTTC. The V gene is TRBV2, the J gene TRBJ2-6, with unresolved D. The CDR3 contains 15 residues. Germline-derived CDR1 and CDR2 are SNHLY and FYNNEI. Trimming shortened V by 8 bases and J by 0 bases, and 11 bases separated the two germline ends.

This clonotype was detected a few times. The CDR3 DNA follows: TGCGCCAGCAGCCCCACTGTCGGGGACTCCTACGAGCAGTACTTC. This encodes CASSPTVGDSYEQYF. This chain uses TRBV5-1 with TRBJ2-7; D is perhaps TRBD2 (5 bases). CDR1 and CDR2 from the germline V gene are SGHRS and YFSETQ. V lost 4 bases, J lost 0 bases, and 14 bases lay in between. This CDR3 spans 15 amino acids. The whole variable domain, filled in from reference TRBV5-1 and TRBJ2-7, reads KAGVTQTPRYLIKTRGQQVTLSCSPISGHRSVSWYQQTPGQGLQFLFEYFSETQRNKGNFPGRFSGRQFSNSRSEMNVSTLELGDSALYLCASSPTVGDSYEQYFGPGTRLTVT.

The gene calls are TRBV10-2 and TRBJ2-5, with D tentatively TRBD2 (5 bases). The V end lost 8 bases, the J end lost 4 bases, and 14 bases lay between the germline ends. This CDR3 spans 13 amino acids. Germline CDR1 reads WSHSY; CDR2 reads SAAADI. The CDR3 DNA follows: TGCGCCAGCTCCGGGATCCAAGGAGAGACCCAGTACTTC. Encoded protein: CASSGIQGETQYF.

This clonotype was picked up a small number of times. The rearrangement uses TRBV19 and TRBJ1-1; D remains ambiguous. Trimming cost V 7 bases and J 5 bases, with 11 bases left between them. The CDR3 extends over 12 amino acids. Per germline, CDR1 LNHDA and CDR2 SQIVND (reference sequence). The CDR3 protein is CASNLAGTEAFF. The CDR3 DNA sequence: TGTGCCAGTAACCTGGCGGGGACTGAAGCTTTCTTT.

The sample holds many counts of this clonotype. V usage is TRBV7-2 and J usage is TRBJ1-5; TRBD1 might be the D (5 bases). V was trimmed by 1 base and J by 0 bases, leaving 13 bases between them. CDR3 length: 17 amino acids. Germline V lookup: CDR1 SGHTA, CDR2 FQGNSA. The CDR3 DNA sequence: TGTGCCAGCAGCTTAGAGGGGCGGTTGAATAGCAATCAGCCCCAGCATTTT. Its translation is CASSLEGRLNSNQPQHF.

Comments on this clonotype: A clone one base away is much larger, so this may be a read error. The V gene is TRBV3-1, the J gene TRBJ2-7, with TRBD1 identical over 7 bases. The CDR3 runs to 14 residues. Per the germline V gene, CDR1 is LGHDT and CDR2 is YNNKEL (reference sequence). The CDR3 sequence: CASSQVQGVYGQYF. The CDR3 DNA reads TGTGCCAGCAGCCAAGTCCAGGGGGTTTACGGGCAGTACTTC.

This clonotype was seen a handful of times. The rearrangement links TRBV13 to TRBJ2-1, with TRBD2 matching over 8 bases. The trim removed 4 bases at V and 7 bases at J, leaving 9 bases unmatched. The CDR3 totals 15 residues. Per the germline V gene, CDR1 is PRHDT and CDR2 is FYEKMQ (reference sequence). CDR3 bases: TGTGCCAGCAGCTCCCGTCGTCTAGCGGGTAATGAGCAGTTCTTC. It encodes CASSSRRLAGNEQFF.

The V and J genes are TRBV7-3 and TRBJ2-7, with a possible D match to TRBD2 (6 bases). The CDR3 has 15 amino acids. Germline lookup yields CDR1 SGHTA and CDR2 FQGTGA. The V end was cut by 3 bases, the J end by 1 base, with 13 bases between. As DNA, the CDR3 is TGTGCCAGCAGCTTTACGCGGGACCATTCCTACGAGCAGTACTTC. It encodes CASSFTRDHSYEQYF.

As to this clonotype: Mismatch with germline at one junction end may stem from a read error. The chain joins TRBV18 to TRBJ2-1, with 10 bases lining up with TRBD1. This CDR3 region has 12 residues. In germline, CDR1 is KGHSH, CDR2 LQKENI. CDR3 coding DNA: TGTGCCAGCTCATCAGGGACAGGGGAGCGGTTCTTC. Residues: CASSSGTGERFF.

This clonotype was counted at least ten times. J is TRBJ2-3 and V is TRBV6-1; 14 nucleotides match TRBD2. V gave up 5 bases and J gave up 5 bases; unmatched junction bases: 6. This CDR3 is 16 amino acids long. Per germline, CDR1 MNHNS and CDR2 SASEGT. The CDR3, as DNA: TGTGCCAGCAGTCAAGGACTAGCGGGGGGCGTAGATACGCAGTATTTT. Its protein product is CASSQGLAGGVDTQYF.

The chain links TRBV20-1 to TRBJ2-1; 7 bases agree with TRBD2. Germline loops: CDR1 DFQATT, CDR2 SNEGSKA (reference sequence). This CDR3 contains 13 residues. V was clipped by 5 bases and J by 8 bases; unmatched bases: 9. The CDR3 protein is CSAWGGSQDEQFF. The CDR3 DNA reads as TGCAGTGCTTGGGGGGGGAGCCAGGATGAGCAGTTCTTC.

The CDR3 sequence is CASSLGLSGELFF. Here the CDR3 DNA reads TGTGCCAGCAGCTTAGGCCTCTCCGGGGAGCTGTTTTTT. The genes are TRBV13 and TRBJ2-2; D gene ambiguous. This CDR3 has 13 amino acids. Germline values: CDR1 PRHDT, CDR2 FYEKMQ (reference sequence). V gave up 0 bases and J gave up 6 bases, with 5 bases separating them. The full variable domain, rest sourced from reference TRBV13 and TRBJ2-2, is AAGVIQSPRHLIKEKRETATLKCYPIPRHDTVYWYQQGPGQDPQFLISFYEKMQSDKGSIPDRFSAQQFSDYHSELNMSSLELGDSALYFCASSLGLSGELFFGEGSRLTVL.

The CDR3 is CASSESRGFNEQFF. The CDR3 DNA sequence: TGCGCCAGCAGTGAGTCTCGGGGATTTAATGAGCAGTTCTTC. The V call is TRBV10-1, the J call TRBJ2-1, with D perhaps TRBD2 (5 bases). Per the germline V gene, CDR1 is WNHNN and CDR2 is SYGVQD (reference sequence). The CDR3 sequence is 14 residues long. V lost 0 bases to trimming and J lost 7 bases, with 10 bases between them.

This clonotype was detected ten times or more. The rearrangement joins TRBV6-1 to TRBJ1-1; D is uncertain. V was cut by 5 bases and J by 1 base, with 20 bases left in between. CDR3 size: 17 residues. Per germline, CDR1 MNHNS and CDR2 SASEGT. As DNA, the CDR3 is TGTGCCAGCAGTTTAGCAGGCGGGTTTTCAAGGAACACTGAAGCTTTCTTT. Protein sequence: CASSLAGGFSRNTEAFF.